Sequencing of this T cell receptor beta chain was carried out in a study of blood T cell repertoires in COVID-19. Study-level information: The United States, Italy and Spain provided the acute and convalescent COVID-19 samples. Nucleic acid was either cDNA or gDNA, and it came from T cells, B-cell-depleted T cells, or PBMCs.

This CDR3 spans 15 amino acids. Looked up from germline, CDR1 is MNHEY and CDR2 is SVGAGI. V lost 6 bases to trimming and J lost 2 bases; unmatched junction nucleotides: 9. Original processing notes: Scientists estimated how many nucleated cells there were by amplifying reference gene primers. Measured with immunoSEQ multiplex PCR; TCRdb has only the in-frame clones, and not every one. That table is the source of V, J and clone size, and D and trimming were worked out from the DNA. The repertoire holds tens of thousands of clones, with 85% to 90% as singletons. This clonotype was sampled from a man between 45 and 60 years old with active COVID-19. Sample: peripheral blood. The V and J genes are TRBV6-5 and TRBJ2-5, with 7 bases fitting TRBD1. CDR3 sequence: CASSPGQRQQETQYF. The CDR3 DNA reads as TGTGCCAGCAGCCCGGGACAGAGACAACAAGAGACCCAGTACTTC.